Included here is one T cell receptor (beta chain) sequence, with context. This sample was taken from a study of blood T cell repertoires in COVID-19. Study-wide background: The origin of the acute and convalescent COVID-19 samples was the United States, Italy and Spain. From T cells, B-cell-depleted T cells, or PBMCs came the material, which was cDNA or gDNA.

Original analysis: Amplification of reference gene primers provided the estimated nucleated cell counts. Assay: immunoSEQ multiplex PCR; the TCRdb copy retains only in-frame clones and omits some. The DNA gave D and trimming, while V, J and clone size come from that table. This sample has roughly 200,000 clones, with 60% to 85% found just once. This receptor was obtained from a woman aged 45 to 65 with active or convalescent COVID-19. The sample taken for sequencing was peripheral blood.

The CDR3: CASSLDPAGRETQYF. Here the CDR3 DNA reads TGTGCCAGCAGCTTAGATCCAGCGGGGAGGGAGACCCAGTACTTC. V is TRBV11-2 and J is TRBJ2-5; TRBD2 aligns across 7 bases. Germline-derived CDR1 and CDR2 are SGHAT and FQNNGV. The CDR3 covers 15 residues. Unmatched junction bases numbered 6, after V lost 0 bases and J lost 5 bases.